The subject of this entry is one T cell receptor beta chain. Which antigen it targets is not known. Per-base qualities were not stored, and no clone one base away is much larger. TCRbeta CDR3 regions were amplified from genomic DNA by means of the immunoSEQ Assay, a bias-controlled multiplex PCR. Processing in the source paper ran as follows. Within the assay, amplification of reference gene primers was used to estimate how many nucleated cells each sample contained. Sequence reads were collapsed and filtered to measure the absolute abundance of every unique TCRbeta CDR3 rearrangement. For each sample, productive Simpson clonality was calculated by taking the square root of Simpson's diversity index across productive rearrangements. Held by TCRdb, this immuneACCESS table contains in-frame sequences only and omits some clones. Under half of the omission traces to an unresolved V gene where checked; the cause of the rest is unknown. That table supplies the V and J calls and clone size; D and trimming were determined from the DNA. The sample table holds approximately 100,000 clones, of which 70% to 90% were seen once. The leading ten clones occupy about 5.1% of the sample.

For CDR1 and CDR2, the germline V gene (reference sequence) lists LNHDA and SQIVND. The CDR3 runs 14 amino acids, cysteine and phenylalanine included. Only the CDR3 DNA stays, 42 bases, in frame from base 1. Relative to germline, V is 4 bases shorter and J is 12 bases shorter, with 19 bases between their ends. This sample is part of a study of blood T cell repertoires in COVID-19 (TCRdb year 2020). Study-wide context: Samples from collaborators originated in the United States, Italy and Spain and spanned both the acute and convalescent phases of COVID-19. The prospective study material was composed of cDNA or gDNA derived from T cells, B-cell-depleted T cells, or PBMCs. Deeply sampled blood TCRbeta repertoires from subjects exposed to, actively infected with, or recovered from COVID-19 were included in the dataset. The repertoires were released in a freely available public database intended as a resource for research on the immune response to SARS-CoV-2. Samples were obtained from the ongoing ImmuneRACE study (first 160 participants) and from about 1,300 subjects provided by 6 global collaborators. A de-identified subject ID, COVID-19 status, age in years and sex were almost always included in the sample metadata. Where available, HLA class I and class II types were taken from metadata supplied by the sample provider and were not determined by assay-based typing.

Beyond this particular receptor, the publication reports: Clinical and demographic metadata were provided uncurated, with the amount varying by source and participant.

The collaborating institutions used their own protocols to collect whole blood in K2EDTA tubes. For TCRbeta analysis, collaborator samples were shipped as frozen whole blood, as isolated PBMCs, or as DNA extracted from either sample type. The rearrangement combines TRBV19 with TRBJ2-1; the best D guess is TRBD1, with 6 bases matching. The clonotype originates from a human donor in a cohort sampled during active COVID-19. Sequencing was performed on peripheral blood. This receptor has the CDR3 CASSSRHRDTLQFF. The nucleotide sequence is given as TGTGCCAGTAGTAGCCGCCACCGGGACACCCTGCAGTTCTTC.